The next 20 T cell receptor beta chains were all read from a single sample in a study of CD8+ T cells in alopecia areata. Sequencing relied on a cDNA template that was reverse transcribed from extracted RNA. TCRdb's table, derived via immunoSEQ multiplex PCR, lists solely in-frame clones and lacks some. The table shows about 130,000 clones, with 45% to 60% occurring only once. The sample here was CD4+ T cells sorted from blood, taken at week 0. The receptors come from a human donor with alopecia areata.

J is TRBJ1-1 and V is TRBV29-1, with 8 bases that match TRBD1. The germline CDR1 and CDR2 sequences are SQVTM and ANQGSEA. This CDR3 spans 13 amino acids. J gave up 6 bases and V 6 bases, and 9 bases lay outside the gene matches. The DNA for the CDR3 is TGCAGCGTCCGACAGGGGAACCGGGCTGAAGCTTTCTTT. This sequence encodes CSVRQGNRAEAFF.

The chain carries TRBV4-3 and TRBJ2-1; weak D call: TRBD2 (5 bases). The CDR3 is made up of 15 amino acids. Trimming took 4 bases from V and 0 from J, leaving 10 bases between them. Germline lookup yields CDR1 LGHNA and CDR2 YSLEER. The CDR3 sequence is CASSRTLSSYNEQFF. CDR3 sequence (DNA): TGCGCCAGCAGCCGGACTCTGAGCTCCTACAATGAGCAGTTCTTC.

The J gene is TRBJ2-5, the V gene TRBV19, with 8 bases aligning to TRBD1. The CDR3 is made up of 15 amino acids. The germline CDR1 and CDR2 sequences are LNHDA and SQIVND (reference sequence). V lost 3 bases and J lost 5; bases outside the gene matches: 8. The CDR3: CASSIPGRGHETQYF. CDR3 DNA: TGTGCCAGTAGTATCCCTGGCAGGGGGCACGAGACCCAGTACTTC.

The J gene is TRBJ1-5, the V gene TRBV4-3; no clear D. Trimming pared 0 bases from V and 2 bases from J, leaving 8 bases between. Germline CDR1 LGHNA, CDR2 YSLEER. There are 15 residues in the CDR3. CDR3 sequence (DNA): TGCGCCAGCAGCCAAGATGTCCATGGCAATCAGCCCCAGCATTTT. This codes for CASSQDVHGNQPQHF.

This clone was seen a handful of times. The chain uses TRBV5-6 and TRBJ2-7; D is uncertain. V was clipped by 2 bases and J by 1 base, with 13 bases between them. This CDR3 is 15 amino acids long. Germline lookup yields CDR1 SGHDT and CDR2 YYEEEE. CDR3 region: CASSLFKTESYEQYF. The CDR3 DNA sequence: TGTGCCAGCAGCTTATTTAAGACCGAATCCTACGAGCAGTACTTC.

This clone has more than one count but fewer than ten. The chain employs TRBV7-7 and TRBJ2-3; TRBD1 agrees at 7 bases. Unmatched junction bases numbered 4, after V lost 1 base and J lost 3 bases. This CDR3 spans 15 amino acids. Germline CDR1 SSHAT, CDR2 FNYEAQ (reference sequence). The CDR3 coding sequence is TGTGCCAGCAGCTTAGGACAGGGCGGGACAGATACGCAGTATTTT. The encoded protein is CASSLGQGGTDTQYF.

This clone has more than one count but fewer than ten. The J gene is TRBJ2-5, the V gene TRBV13; D possibly corresponds to TRBD1 (6 bases). V was shortened by 0 bases and J by 4 bases, with 15 bases between the two germline ends. CDR3 length: 16 amino acids. Germline CDR1 PRHDT, CDR2 FYEKMQ (reference sequence). CDR3 nucleotides: TGTGCCAGCAGCTTAGGTCTCAGGGGCAACGGAGAGACCCAGTACTTC. It specifies CASSLGLRGNGETQYF. The full variable domain, completed using reference TRBV13 and TRBJ2-5, is AAGVIQSPRHLIKEKRETATLKCYPIPRHDTVYWYQQGPGQDPQFLISFYEKMQSDKGSIPDRFSAQQFSDYHSELNMSSLELGDSALYFCASSLGLRGNGETQYFGPGTRLLVL.

The chain recombines TRBV7-6 with TRBJ1-4; D is uncertain. Germline V gene data show CDR1 as SGHVS and CDR2 as FNYEAQ. V was pared by 5 bases and J by 15 bases, with 25 bases between. The length of the CDR3 is 15 residues. As DNA, the CDR3 is TGTGCCAGCAGCGCACAACAGACCCCGAATGAGAAAGTGTTTTTT. As protein: CASSAQQTPNEKVFF.

A note on this clone: Different DNA sequences within this sample yield the same CDR3. The chain employs TRBV5-4 and TRBJ2-5; D is possibly TRBD2 (6 bases). Per the germline V gene, CDR1 is SGHNT and CDR2 is YYREEE (reference sequence). The CDR3 loop spans 13 amino acids. Trimming removed 2 bases at V and 5 bases at J, with 10 bases between. The CDR3 DNA is TGTGCCAGCAGCTTACGCGGGGATGAGACCCAGTACTTC. Translating it yields CASSLRGDETQYF.

The V and J genes are TRBV11-2 and TRBJ2-5; either TRBD1 or TRBD2 may fit D (5 bases each). Germline loops: CDR1 SGHAT, CDR2 FQNNGV. CDR3 size: 16 residues. V lost 3 bases and J lost 6, with 20 bases in between. CDR3 amino acids: CASSFQTGPGWKTQYF. The CDR3 DNA reads as TGTGCCAGCAGCTTCCAGACGGGACCAGGTTGGAAGACCCAGTACTTC.

This clone has just one count. This chain connects TRBV9 to TRBJ2-5; unclear D gene. CDR1 SGDLS and CDR2 YYNGEE come from the germline V gene. Trimming left V 0 bases short and J 3 bases short, with 12 bases between. The CDR3 runs 15 residues. The CDR3 is CASSVVGVVEETQYF. CDR3 in DNA: TGTGCCAGCAGCGTAGTTGGGGTCGTAGAAGAGACCCAGTACTTC.

As DNA, the CDR3 is TGTGCCAGCGGGGGGACAGGGGGTTCCTACGAGCAGTACTTC. The encoded protein is CASGGTGGSYEQYF. The chain couples TRBV6-1 to TRBJ2-7; 11 nucleotides line up with TRBD1. Germline CDR1 is MNHNS and CDR2 is SASEGT. Losses at the gene ends were 8 bases for V and 1 base for J; bases not matched to a gene: 4. The CDR3 runs to 14 residues.

Many counts were recorded for this clone. The chain uses TRBV14 and TRBJ2-3; 7 positions match TRBD2. Germline CDR1 and CDR2: SGHDN and FVKESK. V shed 5 bases and J 4 bases; nucleotides not matched to a gene: 12. This CDR3 comprises 16 residues. This chain's CDR3 is CASSSPWGRAPDTQYF. CDR3 sequence (DNA): TGTGCCAGCAGCAGCCCTTGGGGGAGGGCCCCAGATACGCAGTATTTT.

The CDR3 is CASSLGSRDNEQFF. CDR3 nucleotides: TGCGCCAGCAGCTTGGGTTCCCGGGACAATGAGCAGTTCTTC. This chain connects TRBV5-1 to TRBJ2-1; D gene uncertain. The CDR3 sequence is 14 residues long. Germline CDR1 and CDR2: SGHRS and YFSETQ. Trimming cost V 0 bases and J 5 bases, with 9 bases left between them.

This chain connects TRBV4-3 to TRBJ1-1, with D unclear. The CDR3 covers 13 residues. Germline V gives CDR1 LGHNA, CDR2 YSLEER. V gave up 0 bases and J gave up 8 bases, with 10 bases separating them. CDR3 sequence (DNA): TGCGCCAGCAGCCAAGATGTGGGAAGAGAAGCTTTCTTT. As protein: CASSQDVGREAFF.

The chain employs TRBV5-5 and TRBJ1-2; 7 bases fit TRBD1. V lost 4 bases and J lost 2; bases outside the gene matches: 11. Germline assignment: CDR1 SGHKS and CDR2 YYEKEE (reference sequence). This CDR3 spans 16 amino acids. CDR3: CASSLRSGQENYGYTF. CDR3 sequence (DNA): TGTGCCAGCAGCCTTAGGTCCGGACAGGAGAACTATGGCTACACCTTC. The complete variable domain, with remaining parts taken from reference TRBV5-5 and TRBJ1-2, reads DAGVTQSPTHLIKTRGQQVTLRCSPISGHKSVSWYQQVLGQGPQFIFQYYEKEERGRGNFPDRFSARQFPNYSSELNVNALLLGDSALYLCASSLRSGQENYGYTFGSGTRLTVV.

In its sample, this clone was seen once. Other DNA sequences within the sample encode an identical CDR3. The rearrangement joins TRBV9 to TRBJ1-1, with 7 bases identical to TRBD1. Trimming at V came to 2 bases and at J to 0 bases, leaving 1 base not matched to a gene. Germline assignment: CDR1 SGDLS and CDR2 YYNGEE. The CDR3 spans 14 residues. The CDR3 region is CASSVGQLNTEAFF. CDR3 DNA sequence: TGTGCCAGCAGCGTGGGACAGTTGAACACTGAAGCTTTCTTT. Together with reference TRBV9 and TRBJ1-1, the CDR3 gives the full variable domain: DSGVTQTPKHLITATGQRVTLRCSPRSGDLSVYWYQQSLDQGLQFLIQYYNGEERAKGNILERFSAQQFPDLHSELNLSSLELGDSALYFCASSVGQLNTEAFFGQGTRLTVV.

The chain employs TRBV5-1 and TRBJ2-5; 8 bases agree with TRBD2. The V gene end was trimmed by 7 bases and the J gene end by 2 bases; junction bases not matched to a gene: 7. The CDR3 spans 14 residues. From germline, CDR1 is SGHRS and CDR2 YFSETQ. CDR3 sequence: CASGKTSAQETQYF. CDR3 bases: TGCGCCAGCGGGAAGACTAGCGCGCAAGAGACCCAGTACTTC.

This chain uses TRBV13 with TRBJ1-4; D is uncertain. The germline V gene encodes CDR1 PRHDT and CDR2 FYEKMQ (reference sequence). The CDR3 sequence is 17 residues long. V lost 4 bases to trimming and J lost 3 bases, with 18 bases between them. CDR3 nucleotide sequence: TGTGCCAGCAGCTCCCGCGGGAGGGAAAATCCTAATGAAAAACTGTTTTTT. It encodes CASSSRGRENPNEKLFF.

The chain's CDR3 is CASQPRPGQPKETQYF. The CDR3 bases are TGCGCCAGCCAACCGCGCCCGGGACAGCCTAAAGAGACCCAGTACTTC. The chain joins TRBV5-1 to TRBJ2-5, with TRBD1 matching over 7 bases. V lost 7 bases, J lost 3 bases, and 15 bases stayed unmatched. CDR3 length equals 16 residues. Per the germline V gene, CDR1 is SGHRS and CDR2 is YFSETQ. The variable domain in full, completed from reference TRBV5-1 and TRBJ2-5, reads KAGVTQTPRYLIKTRGQQVTLSCSPISGHRSVSWYQQTPGQGLQFLFEYFSETQRNKGNFPGRFSGRQFSNSRSEMNVSTLELGDSALYLCASQPRPGQPKETQYFGPGTRLLVL.